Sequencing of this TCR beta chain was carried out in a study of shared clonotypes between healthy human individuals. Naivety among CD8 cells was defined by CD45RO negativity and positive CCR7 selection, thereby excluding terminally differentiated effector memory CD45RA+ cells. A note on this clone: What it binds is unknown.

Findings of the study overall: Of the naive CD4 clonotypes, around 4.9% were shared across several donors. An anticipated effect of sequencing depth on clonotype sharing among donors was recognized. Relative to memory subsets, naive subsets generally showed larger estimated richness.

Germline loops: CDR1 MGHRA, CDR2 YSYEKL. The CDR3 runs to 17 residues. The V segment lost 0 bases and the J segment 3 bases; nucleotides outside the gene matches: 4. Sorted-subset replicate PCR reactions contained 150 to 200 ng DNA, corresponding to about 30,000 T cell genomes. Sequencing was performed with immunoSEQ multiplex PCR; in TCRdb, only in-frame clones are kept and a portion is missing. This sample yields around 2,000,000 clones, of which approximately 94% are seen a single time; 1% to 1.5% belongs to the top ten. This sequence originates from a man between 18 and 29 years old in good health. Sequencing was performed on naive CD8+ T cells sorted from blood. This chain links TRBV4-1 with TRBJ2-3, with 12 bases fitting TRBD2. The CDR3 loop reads CASSQDTSGRLTDTQYF. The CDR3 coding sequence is TGCGCCAGCAGCCAAGATACTAGCGGGAGGTTGACAGATACGCAGTATTTT.